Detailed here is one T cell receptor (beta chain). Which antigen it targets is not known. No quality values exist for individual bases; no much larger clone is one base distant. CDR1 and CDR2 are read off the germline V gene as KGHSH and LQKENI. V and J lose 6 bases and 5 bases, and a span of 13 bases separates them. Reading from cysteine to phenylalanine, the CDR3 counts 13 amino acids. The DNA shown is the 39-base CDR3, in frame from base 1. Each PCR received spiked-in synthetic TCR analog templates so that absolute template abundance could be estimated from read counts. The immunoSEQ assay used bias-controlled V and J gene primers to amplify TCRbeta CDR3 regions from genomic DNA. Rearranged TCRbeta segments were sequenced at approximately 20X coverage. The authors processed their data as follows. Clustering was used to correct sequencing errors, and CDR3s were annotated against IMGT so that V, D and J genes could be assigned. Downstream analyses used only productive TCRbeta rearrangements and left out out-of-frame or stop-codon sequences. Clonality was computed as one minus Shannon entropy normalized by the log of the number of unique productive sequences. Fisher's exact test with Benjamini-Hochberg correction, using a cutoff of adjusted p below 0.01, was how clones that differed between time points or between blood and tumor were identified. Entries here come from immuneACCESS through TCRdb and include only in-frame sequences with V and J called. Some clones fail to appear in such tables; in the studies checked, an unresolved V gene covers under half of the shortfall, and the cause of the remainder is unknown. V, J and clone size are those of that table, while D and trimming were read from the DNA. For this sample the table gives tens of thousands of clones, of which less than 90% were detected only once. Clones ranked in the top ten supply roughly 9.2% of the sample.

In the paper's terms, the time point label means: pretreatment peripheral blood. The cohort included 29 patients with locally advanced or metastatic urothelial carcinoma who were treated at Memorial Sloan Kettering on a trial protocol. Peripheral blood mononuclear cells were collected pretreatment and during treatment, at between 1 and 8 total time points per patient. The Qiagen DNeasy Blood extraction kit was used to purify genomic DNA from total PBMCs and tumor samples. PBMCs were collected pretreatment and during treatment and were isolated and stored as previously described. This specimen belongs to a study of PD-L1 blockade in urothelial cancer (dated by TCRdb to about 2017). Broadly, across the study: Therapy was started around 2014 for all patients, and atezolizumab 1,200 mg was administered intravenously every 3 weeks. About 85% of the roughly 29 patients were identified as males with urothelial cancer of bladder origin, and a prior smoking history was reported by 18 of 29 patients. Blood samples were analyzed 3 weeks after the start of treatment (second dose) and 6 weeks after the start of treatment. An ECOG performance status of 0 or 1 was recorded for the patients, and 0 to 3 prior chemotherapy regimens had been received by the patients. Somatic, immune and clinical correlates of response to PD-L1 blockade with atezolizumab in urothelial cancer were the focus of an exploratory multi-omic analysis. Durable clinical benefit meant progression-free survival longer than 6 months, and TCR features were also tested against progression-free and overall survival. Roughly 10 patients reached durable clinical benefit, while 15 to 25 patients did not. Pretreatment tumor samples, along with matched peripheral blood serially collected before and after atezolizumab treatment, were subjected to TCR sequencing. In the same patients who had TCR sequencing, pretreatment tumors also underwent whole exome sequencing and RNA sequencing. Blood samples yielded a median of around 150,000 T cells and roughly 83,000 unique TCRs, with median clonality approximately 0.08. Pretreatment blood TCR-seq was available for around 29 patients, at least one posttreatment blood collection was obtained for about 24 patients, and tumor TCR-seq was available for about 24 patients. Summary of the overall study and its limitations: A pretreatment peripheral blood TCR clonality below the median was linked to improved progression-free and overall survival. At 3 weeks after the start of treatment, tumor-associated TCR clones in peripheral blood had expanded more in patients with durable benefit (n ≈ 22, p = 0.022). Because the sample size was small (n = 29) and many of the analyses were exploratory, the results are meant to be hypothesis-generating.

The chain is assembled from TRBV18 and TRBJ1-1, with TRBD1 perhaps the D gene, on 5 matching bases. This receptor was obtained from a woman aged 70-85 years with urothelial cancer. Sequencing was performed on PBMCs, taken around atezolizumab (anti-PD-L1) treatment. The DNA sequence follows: TGTGCCAGCTCGTGGGGGGAGAGGACTGAAGCTTTCTTT. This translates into CASSWGERTEAFF.